The next 5 T cell receptor beta chains were all read from a single sample in a study of early T cells in non-severe SARS-CoV-2 infection. MiXCR, applied by TCRdb to the 5' RACE reads, yields one record per CDR3 protein. In the table there are 55,000 to 70,000 distinct CDR3 sequences, about 10% of which are singletons. Input material: whole blood. Receptors were obtained from an adult who was a healthcare worker with PCR-confirmed SARS-CoV-2 infection or an uninfected control (not recorded which).

The J gene is TRBJ1-2, the V gene TRBV5-1, with a weak D call TRBD1 (6 bases). The CDR3 is 13 residues long. Germline V gives CDR1 SGHRS, CDR2 YFSETQ. The V and J ends lost 0 bases and 3 bases respectively, with 6 bases between them. The CDR3 loop is CASSLDRDYGYTF. Here the CDR3 DNA reads TGCGCCAGCAGCTTGGACAGGGACTATGGCTACACCTTC.

CDR3 coding DNA: TGCGCCAGCAGCCCTTTGGGAAATGAAAAACTGTTTTTT. It specifies CASSPLGNEKLFF. The chain recombines TRBV23-1 with TRBJ1-4; D is undetermined. TRBV23-1 is an ORF; its function is uncertain. This CDR3 has 13 amino acids. V lost 6 bases, J lost 5 bases, and 10 bases lay in between.

This clonotype was seen more than once but under ten times. This chain uses TRBV2 with TRBJ2-7; tentatively, D is TRBD1 (6 bases). V lost 0 bases and J 1 base, leaving 13 bases between the germline ends. Germline V gene lookup returns CDR1 SNHLY and CDR2 FYNNEI. This CDR3 contains 16 residues. The CDR3 region is CASSEAITDRSYEQYF. The CDR3 coding sequence is TGTGCCAGCAGTGAAGCGATCACGGACAGATCCTACGAGCAGTACTTC.

The chain couples TRBV20-1 to TRBJ2-3; D is unresolved. Trimming left V 5 bases short and J 6 bases short, with 9 bases between. Germline V gene sequence: CDR1 DFQATT, CDR2 SNEGSKA (reference sequence). CDR3 length equals 11 residues. The CDR3 region is CSADLLDTQYF. In DNA, the CDR3 is TGCAGTGCTGACCTTCTGGATACGCAGTATTTT.

There are a few counts of this clonotype. The rearrangement links TRBV5-1 to TRBJ2-1; TRBD2 matches at 14 bases. Per germline, CDR1 SGHRS and CDR2 YFSETQ. The trim removed 3 bases at V and 6 bases at J, leaving 2 bases unmatched. CDR3 length equals 15 residues. The CDR3 here is CASSSGTSGSNEQFF. CDR3 sequence (DNA): TGCGCCAGCAGCTCCGGGACTAGCGGGAGCAATGAGCAGTTCTTC.